This T cell receptor (beta chain) was captured in a study of shared clonotypes between healthy human individuals. Study context: CD4 naive and memory got three plates each, CD8 naive two, CD8 memory one.

Positively selected for CCR7, the CD45RO-negative cells used as naive CD8 cells excluded terminally differentiated effector memory CD45RA+ cells. Authors' methods: Owing to the provision of junction-only sequences devoid of quality scores by immunoSEQ, filtering differed. TCRdb keeps only in-frame clones here, not all; method: immunoSEQ multiplex PCR. Clone size and the V and J calls come from that table; the DNA yielded D and trimming. This sample carries around 700,000 clones, 92% of them seen once, and the ten largest clones take nearly 25%. J lost 8 bases, V lost 3 bases, and 5 bases had no gene match. The CDR3 runs 14 residues. Per germline, CDR1 MNHEY and CDR2 SMNVEV (reference sequence).

Material for sequencing was naive CD8+ T cells sorted from blood. This TCR was sampled from a man aged 25-45 years in good health. The J gene is TRBJ2-4, the V gene TRBV27; TRBD1 aligns across 9 bases. CDR3: CASSLAGTGYIQYF. DNA of the CDR3: TGTGCCAGCAGTTTGGCCGGGACAGGGTACATTCAGTACTTC.